One and the same sample provided the 9 T cell receptor beta chains below, sequenced in a study of technical replicates of blood from several donors. Assay: immunoSEQ multiplex PCR; the TCRdb copy retains only in-frame clones and omits some. The sample has 76,000 or so clones; more than 85% are singletons. Sample: T cells isolated from PBMCs. These receptors all come from a human donor in good health.

The rearrangement links TRBV28 to TRBJ1-4; perhaps TRBD1 as D (6 bases). CDR3 length: 15 residues. Trimming pared 4 bases from V and 7 bases from J, leaving 16 bases between. The germline V gene has CDR1 MDHEN and CDR2 SYDVKM. CDR3 amino acids: CASSSPQGSAEKLFF. For the CDR3, the DNA is TGTGCCAGCAGTTCGCCACAGGGCTCGGCTGAAAAACTGTTTTTT.

The chain links TRBV14 to TRBJ2-7; 7 bases align to TRBD2. Germline V gene data show CDR1 as SGHDN and CDR2 as FVKESK. The CDR3 contains 17 residues. V shed 4 bases and J 4 bases; nucleotides not matched to a gene: 16. The CDR3, as DNA: TGTGCCAGCAGCCGACAAACCGCCGGGACTATCCTTTACGAGCAGTACTTC. Protein product: CASSRQTAGTILYEQYF.

This chain links TRBV9 with TRBJ1-5, with a weak D call TRBD1 (5 bases). V shed 3 bases and J shed 0 bases, with 7 bases lying between them. The CDR3 length is 14 residues. Germline V gives CDR1 SGDLS, CDR2 YYNGEE. The CDR3, as DNA: TGTGCCAGCAGCGGACAGCCTAGCAATCAGCCCCAGCATTTT. Residues: CASSGQPSNQPQHF.

The V call is TRBV2, the J call TRBJ1-3; D is ambiguous. This CDR3 spans 16 amino acids. V was cut by 7 bases and J by 2 bases, with 18 bases left in between. Germline V CDR1 and CDR2: SNHLY, FYNNEI. Written as DNA, the CDR3 is TGTGCCAGCACCCCCCTACCACAAACAGCTGGAAACACCATATATTTT. This gives the protein CASTPLPQTAGNTIYF.

In its sample, this clone was seen once. This rearrangement joins TRBV6-6 to TRBJ1-2, with D possibly being TRBD1 (6 bases). The CDR3 covers 15 residues. Germline CDR1 reads MNHNY; CDR2 reads SVGAGI (reference sequence). Trimming shortened V by 6 bases and J by 5 bases, and 19 bases separated the two germline ends. DNA for the CDR3: TGTGCCAGCAGCCAATCCGGGACACCGAGTTATGGCTACACCTTC. Its protein is CASSQSGTPSYGYTF.

The chain joins TRBV29-1 to TRBJ1-5; 7 bases are shared with TRBD1. The junction had 3 bases not matched to a gene; V was cut back by 3 bases and J by 4 bases. Per germline, CDR1 SQVTM and CDR2 ANQGSEA. The CDR3 has 13 amino acids. The CDR3 nucleotides are TGCAGCGTTGAGACAGGGAATAATCAGCCCCAGCATTTT. It specifies CSVETGNNQPQHF.

This sequence joins TRBV10-3 and TRBJ2-5, with a weak D call TRBD2 (6 bases). The germline V gene has CDR1 ENHRY and CDR2 SYGVKD. Trimming pared 4 bases from V and 1 base from J, leaving 13 bases between. CDR3 length equals 15 residues. CDR3 sequence: CAISALGTSQETQYF. CDR3 coding DNA: TGTGCCATCAGTGCGCTCGGGACTTCCCAAGAGACCCAGTACTTC.

V is TRBV5-5 and J is TRBJ1-3, with TRBD1 as a possible D gene (6 bases). The CDR3 contains 16 residues. Germline CDR1 is SGHKS and CDR2 is YYEKEE (reference sequence). Trimming removed 0 bases from V and 4 bases from J, with 14 bases in between. The chain's CDR3 is CASSLVTGSAGNTIYF. CDR3 DNA: TGTGCCAGCAGCTTGGTCACAGGGTCGGCCGGAAACACCATATATTTT. The variable domain in full, with the rest retrieved from reference TRBV5-5 and TRBJ1-3, is DAGVTQSPTHLIKTRGQQVTLRCSPISGHKSVSWYQQVLGQGPQFIFQYYEKEERGRGNFPDRFSARQFPNYSSELNVNALLLGDSALYLCASSLVTGSAGNTIYFGEGSWLTVV.

V is TRBV27 and J is TRBJ2-1; TRBD1 might be the D (6 bases). There are 15 residues in the CDR3. Germline V gene lookup returns CDR1 MNHEY and CDR2 SMNVEV (reference sequence). Between the trimmed V and J ends, which lost 6 bases and 4 bases, there was a span of 16 bases. CDR3 protein: CASRKMGTLYNEQFF. As DNA, the CDR3 is TGTGCCAGCAGGAAAATGGGGACACTTTACAATGAGCAGTTCTTC.